A single sample is the source of the 9 T cell receptor beta chains below, sequenced in a study of PD-1 blockade in classical Hodgkin lymphoma. No patient escaped relapse after autologous stem cell transplantation, and brentuximab vedotin exposure varied. TCRdb's table, derived via immunoSEQ multiplex PCR, lists solely in-frame clones and lacks some. The table records approximately 52,000 clones, just under 75% of them present only once. Here the sequenced sample was peripheral blood mononuclear cells (PBMCs), taken before the second cycle of nivolumab. The receptors here all came from a human donor with classical Hodgkin lymphoma.

The chain combines TRBV19 with TRBJ2-3; tentative D call: TRBD1 (6 bases). Trimming cost V 11 bases and J 0 bases, with 18 bases left between them. CDR3 length: 15 amino acids. CDR1 and CDR2 (germline): LNHDA, SQIVND (reference sequence). The CDR3 DNA follows: TGTGCCGTTACTGACAGGCCTACTAGCACAGATACGCAGTATTTT. Translated, it gives CAVTDRPTSTDTQYF.

A single count supports this clone. This chain joins TRBV28 and TRBJ2-1; 9 positions agree with TRBD1. The V gene's germline CDR1 is MDHEN and CDR2 SYDVKM. The CDR3 length is 17 residues. With V trimmed by 6 bases and J by 1 base, 10 bases remained unmatched. The CDR3 DNA is TGTGCCAGCAGCCCCGGGACAGGGCAGCGGTCCTACAATGAGCAGTTCTTC. Its protein product is CASSPGTGQRSYNEQFF.

The V and J genes are TRBV7-3 and TRBJ2-1, with 7 positions matching TRBD2. The CDR3 is made up of 13 amino acids. V trimming: 4 bases; J trimming: 7 bases; junction bases outside the gene matches: 4. CDR1 and CDR2 (germline): SGHTA, FQGTGA. CDR3 in amino acids: CASSSTGLNEQFF. For the CDR3, the DNA is TGTGCCAGCAGCTCCACGGGACTAAATGAGCAGTTCTTC.

V is TRBV7-2 and J is TRBJ2-7; D is perhaps TRBD2 (5 bases). Between the trimmed V and J ends, which lost 6 bases and 0 bases, there was a span of 18 bases. The CDR3 length is 16 residues. Germline V CDR1 and CDR2: SGHTA, FQGNSA. The CDR3 region is CASSWRPSGGSYEQYF. CDR3 DNA: TGTGCCAGCAGTTGGAGACCGAGCGGCGGCTCCTACGAGCAGTACTTC.

This chain joins TRBV5-5 and TRBJ2-7; D is unresolved. Trimming removed 3 bases at V and 6 bases at J, with 10 bases between. The CDR3 is 12 residues long. Germline assignment: CDR1 SGHKS and CDR2 YYEKEE (reference sequence). CDR3 in amino acids: CASSSQPGEQYF. CDR3 nucleotides: TGTGCCAGCAGCTCCCAACCCGGCGAGCAGTACTTC.

This chain links TRBV5-1 with TRBJ1-4; possible D gene TRBD1, 5 bases. The CDR3 covers 14 residues. In germline, CDR1 is SGHRS, CDR2 YFSETQ. Trimming removed 1 base at V and 7 bases at J, with 11 bases between. Written as DNA, the CDR3 is TGCGCCAGCAGCTTGCGGGGGGGAGGTGAAAAACTGTTTTTT. It codes for CASSLRGGGEKLFF.

This chain links TRBV9 with TRBJ2-7, with TRBD2 matching 11 bases. Germline trimming cut 3 bases from V and 4 bases from J; bases unmatched to any gene: 3. Germline values: CDR1 SGDLS, CDR2 YYNGEE. The CDR3 consists of 14 residues. The chain's CDR3 is CASSATSGIYEQYF. The CDR3 nucleotides read TGTGCCAGCAGCGCGACTAGCGGGATTTACGAGCAGTACTTC.

The V call is TRBV15, the J call TRBJ2-2, with D perhaps matching TRBD1 (5 bases). Looked up from germline, CDR1 is LNHNV and CDR2 is YYDKDF (reference sequence). The CDR3 spans 15 residues. With 5 bases removed from V and 1 base from J, the gap between germline ends came to 11 bases. DNA for the CDR3: TGTGCCACCAGCCTGGGAAGGGGGAACACCGGGGAGCTGTTTTTT. Translation gives CATSLGRGNTGELFF.

This clone has only a few counts. V is TRBV5-1 and J is TRBJ1-1; 11 nucleotides agree with TRBD1. There are 15 residues in the CDR3. CDR1 is SGHRS, CDR2 YFSETQ, per germline. Trimming at V came to 3 bases and at J to 1 base, leaving 2 bases not matched to a gene. CDR3 DNA sequence: TGCGCCAGCAGCTGGACAGGGGGCGAGAACACTGAAGCTTTCTTT. It translates to CASSWTGGENTEAFF. The full variable domain, completed using reference TRBV5-1 and TRBJ1-1, is KAGVTQTPRYLIKTRGQQVTLSCSPISGHRSVSWYQQTPGQGLQFLFEYFSETQRNKGNFPGRFSGRQFSNSRSEMNVSTLELGDSALYLCASSWTGGENTEAFFGQGTRLTVV.